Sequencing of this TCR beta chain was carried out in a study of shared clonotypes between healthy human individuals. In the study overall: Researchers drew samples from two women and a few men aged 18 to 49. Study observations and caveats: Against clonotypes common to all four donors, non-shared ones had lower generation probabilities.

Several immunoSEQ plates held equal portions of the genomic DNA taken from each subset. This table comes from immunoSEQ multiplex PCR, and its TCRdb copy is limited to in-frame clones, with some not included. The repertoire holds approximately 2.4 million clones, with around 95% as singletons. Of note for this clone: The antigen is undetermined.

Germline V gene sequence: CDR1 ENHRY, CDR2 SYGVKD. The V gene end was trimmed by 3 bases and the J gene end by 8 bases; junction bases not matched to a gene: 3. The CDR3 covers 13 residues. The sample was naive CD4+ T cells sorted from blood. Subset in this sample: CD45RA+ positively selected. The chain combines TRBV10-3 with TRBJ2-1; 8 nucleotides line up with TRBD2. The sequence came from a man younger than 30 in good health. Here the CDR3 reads CAISDGTRDEQFF. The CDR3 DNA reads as TGTGCCATCAGTGATGGGACTAGAGATGAGCAGTTCTTC.